A selection of T cell receptor beta chains follows, all from one sample in a study of blood T cells in healthy people across ages. TCRdb used MiXCR to reprocess the 5' RACE reads, holding one entry per CDR3 protein. This table holds approximately 2,000,000 distinct CDR3 sequences, roughly 43% found once. The sequencing input was blood. The origin of the receptors is a human donor in good health. Each CDR3 is given without its conserved first and last residue.

v_call,cdr3_aa
TRBV6-5,ASSSIGLAAANEQF
TRBV5-1,ASRSQLAGLSGANVLT
TRBV29-1,SVARALGDEKLF
TRBV4-3,ASSQGQGWEAF
TRBV29-1,SVQTHLWAF
TRBV7-9,ASSGGPKAHEQF
TRBV27,ASSPRAGPYNEQF
TRBV20-1,SAGTSGGETQY
TRBV6-2/TRBV6-3,ASRVESGGNIQY
TRBV7-9,ASSLSRYYNEQF
TRBV18,ATSAGRVNEQF
TRBV4-2,ASSQDVTGGESPLH
TRBV20-1,SARDSRAGGMYNEQF
TRBV12-3/TRBV12-4,ASQVGLQPQH
TRBV20-1,SAPGTSYTQY
TRBV29-1,SAEVRTGGPDTQY
TRBV5-6,ASSLQIGGATLHNEQF
TRBV7-9,ASSLNRVYQLPQKDGYT
TRBV6-6,ASSQGGGRDEQY
TRBV7-2,ASSHSYLQETQY
TRBV20-1,SARDTSGNTIY
TRBV20-1,SATSGTYANTGELF
TRBV4-3,ASSRGQGKDGYT
TRBV4-2,ASSHEGNSPLH
TRBV6-2/TRBV6-3,ASSFSPDSYEQY
TRBV20-1,SARDRKSSYNEQF
TRBV20-1,SAGLRGGRGAYNEQF
TRBV20-1,SARERGIYNEQF
TRBV14,ASSRLGTDQETQY
TRBV29-1,SVEDVTEELYGYT
TRBV29-1,SVALRDSYEQY
TRBV7-8,ASSSWGSHDEQF
TRBV15,ATSRAAGASYEQY
TRBV25-1,ASSGLAGGSSYEQY
TRBV29-1,GAGQGWYYGYT
TRBV27,AGSLSGSRGGYT
TRBV6-5,ASSYSFGYTEAF
TRBV9,ASSVAGTSNSPLH
TRBV7-9,ASSPWTGNTIY
TRBV5-5,ASSPSGAGSGRGSTGELF
TRBV6-2/TRBV6-3,ASRGTGAFYGYT
TRBV4-3,ASSLGRALGTGELF
TRBV29-1,SVAPQGLQEAQY
TRBV29-1,SVAGTVNYGYT
TRBV29-1,SVHYTDRGETQY
TRBV20-1,SASQGAHTEAF
TRBV5-5,ASGVSGVITYNEQF
TRBV11-2,ASSLTVTTYEQY
TRBV24-1,ATSATSGGHNEQF
TRBV5-1,ASSLETGTEAF
TRBV7-9,ASSGTSGGISDTQY
TRBV7-3,ASSQGTSGGNNEQF
TRBV27,ASSSLLADTQY
TRBV11-2,ASSLDVLAGVETQY